This TCR beta chain was recovered during a study of neurological immune-mediated disorders (dated by TCRdb to the late 2010s). Regarding the research as a whole: Among the approximately 34 multiple sclerosis patients, relapsing-remitting MS accounted for around 30 and secondary progressive MS accounted for 3. Peripheral blood TCR-beta repertoires from patients with HTLV-I-associated myelopathy (HAM/TSP), patients with multiple sclerosis, and healthy controls were compared in the study using UMI-based sequencing. The roughly 100 TCR-beta libraries covered PBMC samples along with longitudinal samples, technical triplicates, and paired sorted CD4+ and CD8+ T-cell subsets. The cohort included approximately 70 subjects: about 14 with HAM/TSP, roughly 35 with multiple sclerosis, and around 20 healthy controls.

Unsorted PBMC libraries were generated from 2 million PBMCs stored in RNAlater at -80 °C until RNA extraction. The multiple sclerosis patients were enrolled in a US clinical protocol that used magnetic resonance imaging to evaluate disease progression. Peripheral blood was subjected to Ficoll-Hypaque density gradient centrifugation to isolate PBMCs, which were then cryopreserved in liquid nitrogen. In the case of this clonotype: This clone's antigen is unknown. A much larger clone is a single base away; this may be a read error.

Overall study outcomes, separate from this receptor: TCR clonal expansion was highest in HAM/TSP patients and lowest in MS patients, with MS patients falling below even healthy controls. Expanded clones from different subjects shared no identical CDR3 amino acid sequences, which suggests that TCR-beta repertoires were private in all groups. Repertoires from 18 of 34 MS patients were grouped by phylogenetic analysis into a cluster of related CDR3 sequences, suggesting a possible repertoire-level signature. The MS cluster showed no association with clinical or MRI features, and the authors stated that larger cohorts are needed.

Reading from cysteine to phenylalanine, the CDR3 counts 14 amino acids. The only DNA kept is the CDR3, 42 bases in frame from the first base. For CDR1 and CDR2, the germline V gene (reference sequence) lists SEHNR and FQNEAQ. cDNA was synthesized by template-switch 5'RACE using a primer with a 10-nucleotide random unique molecular identifier that tagged each TCR transcript. Over 160 million TCR-beta sequences, covering 15-18 subjects, were produced in each sequencing run. The RNeasy kit was used to extract total RNA. TCR-beta VDJ regions were amplified with primers for the TCR constant region and the 5'RACE anchor, using the KAPA Real-time Library Amplification kit. Sample indexes and Illumina adaptors were added in a first PCR, after which library yield was increased in a second PCR. After purification with Ampure beads, the TCR product of roughly 650 bp was size-selected on a 2% E-gel SizeSelection system. Before pooling, libraries had their quality checked on a Bioanalyzer, their concentration measured with Qubit, and their quantity determined with the Kapa Library Quantification kit. An Illumina HiSeq 2500 was used to sequence the libraries paired-end at 2 x 150 bp. To increase sequence diversity, about 25-31% phiX was spiked into each library pool. Concerning the study's data processing: Quality-filtered reads were processed with the UMI-based MiGEC pipeline, which removed over 85% of raw TCR sequences during error correction. VDJ genes were aligned to IMGT germline references, and clonotypes were defined by unique CDR3 amino acid sequence plus V-J genes. Clonal expansion, Shannon diversity and CDR3 relatedness were evaluated with VDJtools (CalcPairwiseDistances, ClusterSamples), while phylogenetic trees were built in CLCbio workbench. Clones with at least 8 unique UMIs were defined as expanded, with this threshold being based on coefficient-of-variation modelling across technical triplicates. Clones were called with MiXCR by TCRdb after fastp trimmed the public reads at Q25, and only in-frame beta chains were retained. One record per CDR3 amino acid sequence lists the most common genes and DNA. Clone size and V and J calls follow TCRdb, not the original study. The table for this sample lists about 50,000 distinct CDR3 sequences; over 3% of them were counted only once. The ten biggest clones cover approximately 5.8% of the sample.

The chain uses TRBV7-9 and TRBJ2-7, with the D gene uncertain. This receptor was obtained from a middle-aged man with multiple sclerosis. The source material was PBMCs. CDR3 reads: CANSLATGSYEQYF. The nucleotide sequence reads as follows: TGTGCCAACAGCTTAGCCACGGGCTCGTACGAGCAGTACTTC.